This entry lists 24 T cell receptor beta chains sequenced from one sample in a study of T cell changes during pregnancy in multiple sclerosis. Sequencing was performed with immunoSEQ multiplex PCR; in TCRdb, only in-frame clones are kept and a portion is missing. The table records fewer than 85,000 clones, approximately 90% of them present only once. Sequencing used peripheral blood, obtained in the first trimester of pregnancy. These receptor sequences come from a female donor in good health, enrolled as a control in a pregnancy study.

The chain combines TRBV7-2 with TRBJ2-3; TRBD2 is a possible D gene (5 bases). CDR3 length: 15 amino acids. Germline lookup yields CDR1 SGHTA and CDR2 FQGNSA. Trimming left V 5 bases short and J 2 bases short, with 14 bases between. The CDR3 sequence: CASSTLADSTDTQYF. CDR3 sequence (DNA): TGTGCCAGCAGCACACTCGCGGACTCCACAGATACGCAGTATTTT.

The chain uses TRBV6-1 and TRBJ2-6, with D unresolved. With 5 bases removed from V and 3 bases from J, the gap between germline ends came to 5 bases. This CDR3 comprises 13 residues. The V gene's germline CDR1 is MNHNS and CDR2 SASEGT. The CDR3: CASSFGGANVLTF. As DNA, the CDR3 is TGTGCCAGCAGTTTCGGTGGGGCCAACGTCCTGACTTTC.

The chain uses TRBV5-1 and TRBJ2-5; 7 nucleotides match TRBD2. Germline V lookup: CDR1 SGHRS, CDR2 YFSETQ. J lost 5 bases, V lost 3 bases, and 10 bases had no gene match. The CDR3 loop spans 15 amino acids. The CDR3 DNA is TGCGCCAGCAGCTCCCAGGGACTACCAGGGGAGACCCAGTACTTC. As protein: CASSSQGLPGETQYF.

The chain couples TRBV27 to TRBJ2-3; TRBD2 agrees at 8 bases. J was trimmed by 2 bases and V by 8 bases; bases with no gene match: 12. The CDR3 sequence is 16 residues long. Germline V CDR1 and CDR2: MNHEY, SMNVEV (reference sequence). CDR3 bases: TGTGCCAGCTCCCCGTTTCTAGCGGGCTTCACAGATACGCAGTATTTT. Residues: CASSPFLAGFTDTQYF.

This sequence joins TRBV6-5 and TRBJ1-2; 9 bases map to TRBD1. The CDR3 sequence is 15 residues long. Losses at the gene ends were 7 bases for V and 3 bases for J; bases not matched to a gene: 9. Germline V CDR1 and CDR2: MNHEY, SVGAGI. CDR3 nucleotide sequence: TGTGCCAGCAAGAGACAGGGGGAGGTTGACTATGGCTACACCTTC. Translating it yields CASKRQGEVDYGYTF.

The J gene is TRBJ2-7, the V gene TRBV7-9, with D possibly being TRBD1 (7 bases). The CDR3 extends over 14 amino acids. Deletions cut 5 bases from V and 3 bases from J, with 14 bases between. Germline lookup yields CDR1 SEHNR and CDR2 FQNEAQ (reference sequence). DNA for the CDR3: TGTGCCAGCAGCAATCAGGGGGGATACTACGAGCAGTACTTC. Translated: CASSNQGGYYEQYF.

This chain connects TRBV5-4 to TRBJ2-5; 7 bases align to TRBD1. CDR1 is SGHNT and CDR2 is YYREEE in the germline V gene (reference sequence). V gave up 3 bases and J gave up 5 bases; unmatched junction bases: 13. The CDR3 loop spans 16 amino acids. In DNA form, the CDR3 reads TGTGCCAGCAGCTCTAGACAGGGAATTCCCCCCGAGACCCAGTACTTC. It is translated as CASSSRQGIPPETQYF.

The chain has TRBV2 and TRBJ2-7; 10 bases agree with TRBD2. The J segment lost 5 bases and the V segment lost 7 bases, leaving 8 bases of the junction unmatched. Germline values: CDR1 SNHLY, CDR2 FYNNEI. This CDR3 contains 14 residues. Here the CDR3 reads CASNSGLAFNEQYF. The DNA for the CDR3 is TGTGCCAGCAATTCGGGACTAGCGTTCAACGAGCAGTACTTC.

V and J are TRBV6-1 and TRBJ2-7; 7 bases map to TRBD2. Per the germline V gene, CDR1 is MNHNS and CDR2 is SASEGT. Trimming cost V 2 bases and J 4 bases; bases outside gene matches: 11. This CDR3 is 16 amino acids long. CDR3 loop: CASSERASGYVYEQYF. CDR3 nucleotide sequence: TGTGCCAGCAGTGAACGGGCTAGCGGTTACGTGTACGAGCAGTACTTC.

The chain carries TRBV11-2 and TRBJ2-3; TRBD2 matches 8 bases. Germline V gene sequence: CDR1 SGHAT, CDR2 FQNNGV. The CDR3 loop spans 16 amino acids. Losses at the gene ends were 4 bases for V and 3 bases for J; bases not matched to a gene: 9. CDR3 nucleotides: TGTGCCAGCAGCTCACGCAGCGGGAGTTCTACAGATACGCAGTATTTT. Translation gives CASSSRSGSSTDTQYF.

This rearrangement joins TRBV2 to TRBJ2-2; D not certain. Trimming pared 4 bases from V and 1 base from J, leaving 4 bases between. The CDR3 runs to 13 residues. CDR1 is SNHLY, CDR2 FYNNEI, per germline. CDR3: CASSGQNTGELFF. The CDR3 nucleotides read TGTGCCAGCAGTGGGCAGAACACCGGGGAGCTGTTTTTT.

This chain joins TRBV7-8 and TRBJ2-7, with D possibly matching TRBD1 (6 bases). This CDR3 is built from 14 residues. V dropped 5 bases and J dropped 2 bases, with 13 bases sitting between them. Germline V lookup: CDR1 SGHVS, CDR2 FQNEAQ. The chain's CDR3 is CASSIVRDTYEQYF. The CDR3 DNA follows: TGTGCCAGCAGCATAGTAAGGGACACCTACGAGCAGTACTTC.

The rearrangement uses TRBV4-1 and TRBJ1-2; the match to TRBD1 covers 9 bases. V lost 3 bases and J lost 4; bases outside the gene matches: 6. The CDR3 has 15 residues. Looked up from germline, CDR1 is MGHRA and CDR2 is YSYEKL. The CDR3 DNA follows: TGCGCCAGCAGCCAGCCGGGACAGGGATTCTATGGCTACACCTTC. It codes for CASSQPGQGFYGYTF.

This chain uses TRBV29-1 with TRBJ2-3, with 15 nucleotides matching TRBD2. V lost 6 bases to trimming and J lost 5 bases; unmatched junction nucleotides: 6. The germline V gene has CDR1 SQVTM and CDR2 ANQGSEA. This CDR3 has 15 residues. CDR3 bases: TGCAGCGTCGGGACTAGCGGGAGGCGGGGAGATACGCAGTATTTT. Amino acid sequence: CSVGTSGRRGDTQYF.

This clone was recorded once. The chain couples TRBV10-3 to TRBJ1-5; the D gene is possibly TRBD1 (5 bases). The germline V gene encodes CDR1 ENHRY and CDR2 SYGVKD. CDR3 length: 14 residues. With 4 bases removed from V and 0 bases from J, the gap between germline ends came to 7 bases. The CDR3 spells CAISVGDSNQPQHF. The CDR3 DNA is TGTGCCATCAGTGTAGGGGATAGCAATCAGCCCCAGCATTTT.

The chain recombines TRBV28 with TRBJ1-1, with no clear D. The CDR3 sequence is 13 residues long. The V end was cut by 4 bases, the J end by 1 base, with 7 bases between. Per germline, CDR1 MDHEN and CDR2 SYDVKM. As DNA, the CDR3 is TGTGCCAGCAGTTCCCCTACGAACACTGAAGCTTTCTTT. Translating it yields CASSSPTNTEAFF. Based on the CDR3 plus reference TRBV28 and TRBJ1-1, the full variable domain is DVKVTQSSRYLVKRTGEKVFLECVQDMDHENMFWYRQDPGLGLRLIYFSYDVKMKEKGDIPEGYSVSREKKERFSLILESASTNQTSMYLCASSSPTNTEAFFGQGTRLTVV.

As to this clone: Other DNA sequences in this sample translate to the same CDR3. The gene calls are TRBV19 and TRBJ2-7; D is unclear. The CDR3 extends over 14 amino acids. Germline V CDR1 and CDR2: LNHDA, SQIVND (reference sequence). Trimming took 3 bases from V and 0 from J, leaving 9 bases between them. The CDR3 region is CASSIGGSSYEQYF. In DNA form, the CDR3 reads TGTGCCAGTAGTATCGGCGGCTCCTCCTACGAGCAGTACTTC.

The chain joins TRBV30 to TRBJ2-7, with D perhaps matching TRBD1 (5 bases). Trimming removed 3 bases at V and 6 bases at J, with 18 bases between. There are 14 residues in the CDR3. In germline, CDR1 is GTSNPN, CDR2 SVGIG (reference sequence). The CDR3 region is CAWSPGLGYGEQYF. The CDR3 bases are TGTGCCTGGAGCCCAGGGCTGGGGTATGGCGAGCAGTACTTC.

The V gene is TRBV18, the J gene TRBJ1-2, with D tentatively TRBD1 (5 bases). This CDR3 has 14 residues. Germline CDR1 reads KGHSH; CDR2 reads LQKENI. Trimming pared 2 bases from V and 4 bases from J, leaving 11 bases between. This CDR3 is CASSPDAGGYGYTF. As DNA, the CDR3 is TGTGCCAGCTCACCAGATGCGGGGGGCTATGGCTACACCTTC. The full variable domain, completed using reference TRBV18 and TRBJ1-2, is NAGVMQNPRHLVRRRGQEARLRCSPMKGHSHVYWYRQLPEEGLKFMVYLQKENIIDESGMPKERFSAEFPKEGPSILRIQQVVRGDSAAYFCASSPDAGGYGYTFGSGTRLTVV.

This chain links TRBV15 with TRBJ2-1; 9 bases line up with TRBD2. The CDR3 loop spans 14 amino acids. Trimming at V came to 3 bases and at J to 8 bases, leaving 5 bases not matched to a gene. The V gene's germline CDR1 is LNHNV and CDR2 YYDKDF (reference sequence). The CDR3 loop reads CATSRLAGADEQFF. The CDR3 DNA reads TGTGCCACCAGCAGGTTAGCGGGAGCGGATGAGCAGTTCTTC.

CDR3 in DNA: TGTGCCAGCAGTCCGGGGGGGTTGAACGAGCAGTACTTC. This encodes CASSPGGLNEQYF. The chain carries TRBV27 and TRBJ2-7; 8 bases match TRBD2. V gave up 5 bases and J gave up 5 bases; unmatched junction bases: 5. The CDR3 totals 13 residues. Germline V gene lookup returns CDR1 MNHEY and CDR2 SMNVEV (reference sequence).

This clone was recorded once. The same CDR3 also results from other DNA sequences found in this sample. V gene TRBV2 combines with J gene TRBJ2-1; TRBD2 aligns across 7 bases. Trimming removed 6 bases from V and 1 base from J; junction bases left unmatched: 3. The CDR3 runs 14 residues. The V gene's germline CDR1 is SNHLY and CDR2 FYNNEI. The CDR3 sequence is CASSGSGSYNEQFF. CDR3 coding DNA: TGTGCCAGCAGCGGTAGCGGGTCCTACAATGAGCAGTTCTTC. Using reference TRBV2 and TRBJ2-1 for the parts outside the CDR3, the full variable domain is EPEVTQTPSHQVTQMGQEVILRCVPISNHLYFYWYRQILGQKVEFLVSFYNNEISEKSEIFDDQFSVERPDGSNFTLKIRSTKLEDSAMYFCASSGSGSYNEQFFGPGTRLTVL.

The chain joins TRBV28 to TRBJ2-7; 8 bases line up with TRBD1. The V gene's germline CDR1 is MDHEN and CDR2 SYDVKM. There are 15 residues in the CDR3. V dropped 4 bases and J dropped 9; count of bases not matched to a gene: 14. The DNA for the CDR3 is TGTGCCAGCAGTTCTGGGTCGGACAGGGTATTAGGGCAGTACTTC. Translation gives CASSSGSDRVLGQYF.

The CDR3 DNA reads as TGTGCCAGCAGCTTAGAAGTAGGGGAACAGGGGGACACCATATATTTT. Translating it yields CASSLEVGEQGDTIYF. This sequence joins TRBV7-6 and TRBJ1-3; TRBD1 agrees at 8 bases. This CDR3 spans 16 amino acids. Losses at the gene ends were 1 base for V and 8 bases for J; bases not matched to a gene: 10. Germline CDR1 is SGHVS and CDR2 is FNYEAQ.